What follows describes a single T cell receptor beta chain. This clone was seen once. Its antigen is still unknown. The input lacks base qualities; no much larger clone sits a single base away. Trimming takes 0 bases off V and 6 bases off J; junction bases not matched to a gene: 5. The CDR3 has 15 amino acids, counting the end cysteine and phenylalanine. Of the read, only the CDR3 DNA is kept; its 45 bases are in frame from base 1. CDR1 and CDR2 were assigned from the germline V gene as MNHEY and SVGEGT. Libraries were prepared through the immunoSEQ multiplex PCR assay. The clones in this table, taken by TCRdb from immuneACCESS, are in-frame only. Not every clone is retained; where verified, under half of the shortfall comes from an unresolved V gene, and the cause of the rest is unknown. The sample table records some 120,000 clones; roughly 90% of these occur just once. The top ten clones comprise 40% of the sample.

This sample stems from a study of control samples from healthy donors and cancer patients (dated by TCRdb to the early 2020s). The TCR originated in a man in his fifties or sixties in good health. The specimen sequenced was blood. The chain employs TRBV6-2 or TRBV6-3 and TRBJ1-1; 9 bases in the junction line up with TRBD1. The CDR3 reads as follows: CASSYSQTGGSEAFF. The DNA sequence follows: TGTGCCAGCAGTTACTCTCAGACAGGGGGTTCTGAAGCTTTCTTT.